The 14 T cell receptor beta chains below all came from one sample that was sequenced in a study of blood T cell repertoires in COVID-19. Libraries were prepared by immunoSEQ multiplex PCR; TCRdb keeps only in-frame clonotypes and omits some of them. The sample has 25,000 to 30,000 clones; about 91% are singletons. Sequences were obtained from peripheral blood. The source of these receptors is a man between 65 and 85 years old with acute or convalescent COVID-19.

The chain couples TRBV4-1 to TRBJ2-2; TRBD2 matches at 8 bases. Germline-derived CDR1 and CDR2 are MGHRA and YSYEKL. The length of the CDR3 is 15 residues. The ends lost 2 bases at V and 4 bases at J; junction bases unmatched: 3. For the CDR3, the DNA is TGCGCCAGCAGCCAATCGGGAGGGGCCACCGGGGAGCTGTTTTTT. Encoded protein: CASSQSGGATGELFF.

The V gene is TRBV6-2 or TRBV6-3, the J gene TRBJ2-3, with TRBD2 matching 7 bases. This CDR3 contains 14 residues. J lost 2 bases, V lost 6 bases, and 5 bases had no gene match. Germline V gene lookup returns CDR1 MNHEY and CDR2 SVGEGT. CDR3 loop: CASSKLANTDTQYF. The CDR3 bases are TGTGCCAGCAGCAAACTAGCGAACACAGATACGCAGTATTTT.

The rearrangement uses TRBV4-3 and TRBJ1-6; 7 bases are a match to TRBD1. V shed 0 bases, J shed 5 bases, and the junction held 4 bases outside the gene matches. The germline V gene encodes CDR1 LGHNA and CDR2 YSLEER. The CDR3 is 16 amino acids. Here the CDR3 reads CASSQELGQDNSPLHF. DNA for the CDR3: TGCGCCAGCAGCCAAGAACTCGGACAGGATAATTCACCCCTCCACTTT.

CDR3: CASSLAAGGGNTIYF. CDR3 in DNA: TGTGCCAGCAGCTTAGCGGCCGGGGGTGGAAACACCATATATTTT. The chain has TRBV7-2 and TRBJ1-3; D is perhaps TRBD1 (5 bases). The germline V gene has CDR1 SGHTA and CDR2 FQGNSA. V gave up 0 bases and J gave up 3 bases, with 9 bases separating them. The CDR3 totals 15 residues.

J is TRBJ2-1 and V is TRBV7-2, with TRBD2 as a possible D gene (6 bases). Germline CDR1 SGHTA, CDR2 FQGNSA. Between the trimmed V and J ends, which lost 1 base and 0 bases, there was a span of 7 bases. This CDR3 region has 15 residues. The CDR3 here is CASSLGGVSYNEQFF. CDR3 coding DNA: TGTGCCAGCAGCTTAGGCGGGGTCTCCTACAATGAGCAGTTCTTC.

This chain's CDR3 is CASSRTGGSKNTEAFF. The CDR3 DNA reads TGTGCCAGCAGTCGAACAGGGGGCAGCAAGAACACTGAAGCTTTCTTT. The V and J genes are TRBV28 and TRBJ1-1; 9 nucleotides agree with TRBD1. The germline CDR1 and CDR2 sequences are MDHEN and SYDVKM. The CDR3 runs 16 residues. The trim removed 5 bases at V and 1 base at J, leaving 8 bases unmatched.

This clone has just a few counts. The identical CDR3 is also encoded by other nucleotide sequences in the sample. The chain is built from TRBV18 and TRBJ1-6; 10 bases map to TRBD1. J lost 10 bases, V lost 3 bases, and 6 bases had no gene match. The CDR3 length is 15 residues. Germline values: CDR1 KGHSH, CDR2 LQKENI. The CDR3 sequence: CASSPGQGVGSPLHF. Written as DNA, the CDR3 is TGTGCCAGCTCACCTGGACAGGGGGTGGGCTCACCCCTCCACTTT.

On this clone: The junction departs from germline at one end; a sequencing error may be responsible. J is TRBJ2-3 and V is TRBV20-1, with 7 bases lining up with TRBD2. This CDR3 region has 13 residues. CDR1 is DFQATT, CDR2 SNEGSKA, per germline (reference sequence). The CDR3 DNA reads TGCAGGGCTAGTAGCGGGAGCACAGATACGCAGTATTTT. Translation gives CRASSGSTDTQYF.

This chain uses TRBV7-9 with TRBJ2-3, with 7 nucleotides matching TRBD2. The CDR3 totals 15 residues. Germline V gene sequence: CDR1 SEHNR, CDR2 FQNEAQ (reference sequence). V lost 8 bases to trimming and J lost 6 bases; unmatched junction nucleotides: 14. CDR3 nucleotide sequence: TGTGCCAGCGGATTTAAGGCGGGAGAGGAGGATACGCAGTATTTT. Translating it yields CASGFKAGEEDTQYF.

The V and J genes are TRBV6-2 or TRBV6-3 and TRBJ1-1, with unresolved D. Germline CDR1 is MNHEY and CDR2 is SVGEGT. The CDR3 consists of 16 residues. V lost 2 bases and J 1 base, leaving 14 bases between the germline ends. The CDR3 DNA reads as TGTGCCAGCAGTTACACCTACCTAACAGAGAACACTGAAGCTTTCTTT. Its translation is CASSYTYLTENTEAFF.

The gene calls are TRBV4-1 and TRBJ1-1; D remains unclear. Germline-derived CDR1 and CDR2 are MGHRA and YSYEKL. This CDR3 has 15 residues. The ends were cut back, 3 bases at V and 1 base at J, with 12 bases in the middle. The CDR3 reads CASSQARHPNTEAFF. The CDR3 DNA reads as TGCGCCAGCAGCCAGGCGAGACATCCGAACACTGAAGCTTTCTTT.

The V call is TRBV12-3 or TRBV12-4, the J call TRBJ1-2; 10 nucleotides line up with TRBD1. V shed 7 bases and J 8 bases; nucleotides not matched to a gene: 7. The CDR3 runs 13 residues. The CDR3 protein is CASTWDRGYGYTF. In nucleotides, the CDR3 is TGTGCCAGCACCTGGGACAGGGGATACGGCTACACCTTC.

V and J are TRBV18 and TRBJ1-2; a weak D match, TRBD1 (6 bases). This CDR3 region has 15 residues. V was pared by 0 bases and J by 5 bases, with 13 bases between. Germline values: CDR1 KGHSH, CDR2 LQKENI. CDR3 residues: CASSPPSTGSYGYTF. CDR3 coding DNA: TGTGCCAGCTCACCACCGTCTACAGGGTCATATGGCTACACCTTC.

V is TRBV2 and J is TRBJ2-7; perhaps TRBD2 as D (6 bases). CDR1 and CDR2 from the germline V gene are SNHLY and FYNNEI. The V gene lost 4 bases and the J gene lost 2 bases, with 12 bases spanning the gap. The CDR3 covers 14 residues. The CDR3 loop reads CASSAQGGPYEQYF. As DNA, the CDR3 is TGTGCCAGCAGTGCCCAGGGAGGACCCTACGAGCAGTACTTC.